The table lists the clone carrying this TCR beta chain with many counts. Its antigen remains unidentified. This specimen belongs to a study of CD8 T cells in ankylosing spondylitis. Study-wide results and limits: Disease-linked clones bore a CD8+ phenotype, appearing relatively rarely in peripheral blood. Blood of patients with ankylosing spondylitis appeared to be characterized by a TCR beta motif of eight highly homologous variants. Disease-linked clones reportedly showed significant enrichment in matched ankylosing spondylitis synovial fluid.

V dropped 3 bases and J dropped 0; count of bases not matched to a gene: 5. The CDR3 is 15 residues long. Per the germline V gene, CDR1 is SQVTM and CDR2 is ANQGSEA. Each TCR beta library was made by quantitative 5'-RACE that incorporated molecular barcodes. One entry per CDR3 protein results from TCRdb running MiXCR on the 5' RACE reads. The table has about 90,000 distinct CDR3 sequences, roughly 10% seen once. The chain uses TRBV29-1 and TRBJ2-1, with 7 positions matching TRBD2. This clonotype originated in a male donor with ankylosing spondylitis. The sequenced sample consisted of blood, either unsorted or a sorted T cell fraction (not recorded which). CDR3 loop: CSVDRLAASYNEQFF. CDR3 nucleotide sequence: TGCAGCGTTGATCGTCTAGCGGCCTCCTACAATGAGCAGTTCTTC.